The sequence of this T cell receptor (beta chain) was determined in a study of T cells in women clearing cervical HPV infection. Overall study context: Donors had HPV16-related CIN3 or worse; 2 had invasive cancer. Control women cleared a single incident HPV16 infection within 12 months. Controls gave blood once infection was undetectable; cases at lesion identification. Study results and limitations: A classifier using richness and V gene abundances reached an AUC of nearly 0.85.

Assay: immunoSEQ multiplex PCR; the TCRdb copy retains only in-frame clones and omits some. The sample is made up of about 28,000 clones, and the top ten hold around 9.2% of it. Notes on this clone: Its antigen is undetermined. The CDR3 end lies 3 residues beyond the end of the read and is filled in from the germline J gene.

Per the germline V gene, CDR1 is SGHVS and CDR2 is FNYEAQ. The V end lost 5 bases, the J end lost 7 bases, and 14 bases lay between the germline ends. This CDR3 spans 14 amino acids. The specimen was blood buffy coat. The chain employs TRBV7-6 and TRBJ1-4; D remains ambiguous. This TCR was sampled from a woman between 18 and 69 years old with a cervical HPV16 infection that either progressed to CIN3+ or cleared (not recorded which). The CDR3 protein is CASSATNYGEKLFF. CDR3 DNA (partial): TGTGCCAGCAGCGCGACTAATTACGGTGAAAAA. Looking up the rest from reference TRBV7-6 and TRBJ1-4 gives the full variable domain: GAGVSQSPRYKVTKRGQDVALRCDPISGHVSLYWYRQALGQGPEFLTYFNYEAQQDKSGLPNDRFSAERPEGSISTLTIQRTEQRDSAMYRCASSATNYGEKLFFGSGTQLSVL.